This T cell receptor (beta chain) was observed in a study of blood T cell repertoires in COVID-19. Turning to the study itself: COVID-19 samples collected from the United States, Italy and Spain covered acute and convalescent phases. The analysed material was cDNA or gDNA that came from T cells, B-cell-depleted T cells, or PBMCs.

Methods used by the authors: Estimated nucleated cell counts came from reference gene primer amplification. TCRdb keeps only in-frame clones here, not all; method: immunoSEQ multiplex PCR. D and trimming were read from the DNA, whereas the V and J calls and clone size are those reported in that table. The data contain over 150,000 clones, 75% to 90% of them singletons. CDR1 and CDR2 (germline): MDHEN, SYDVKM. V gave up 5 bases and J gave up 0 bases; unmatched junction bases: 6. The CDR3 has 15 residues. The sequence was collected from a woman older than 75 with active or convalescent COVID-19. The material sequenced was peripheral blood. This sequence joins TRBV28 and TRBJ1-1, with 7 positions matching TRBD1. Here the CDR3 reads CASSPGDSLNTEAFF. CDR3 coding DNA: TGTGCCAGCAGTCCCGGGGACAGCTTGAACACTGAAGCTTTCTTT.